This entry describes one T cell receptor (beta chain). No cognate antigen has been identified for it. Qualities for individual bases were not recorded, and no much larger clone is one base off. Using the deep immunoSEQ assay, TCR CDR3 regions were amplified from genomic DNA by multiplex PCR. For each cell subset, the extracted genomic DNA was distributed evenly across all wells of several immunoSEQ 96-well plates, and each plate served as one replicate. For sorted subsets, each replicate PCR was loaded with approximately 200 ng genomic DNA, equivalent to some 31,000 T cell genomes. Purified libraries were quantified with a Qubit 3.0 fluorometer, sized on a Bioanalyzer 2100, and re-quantified with the KAPA Library Quantification kit. A separate single-read 150-cycle Illumina NextSeq 550 flow cell was used to sequence each immunoSEQ 96-well plate. In the authors' own workflow: The immunoSEQ output contained only junctional sequences without quality scores, so filtering could not match that applied to full-length reads. To assign V/J genes and CDR3, sequences were annotated against IMGT germline references using PyIR, a Python wrapper for IgBLAST v1.9. Reads with weak V/J assignments (E-value above 1e-6), missing CDR3, stop codons, out-of-frame junctions, or ambiguous translated residues were removed. V3J clonotypes were defined by identical inferred V gene, J gene, and CDR3 amino acid sequence. The percentage overlap between two repertoires was calculated by dividing the number of shared unique clonotypes by the size of the smaller repertoire. Repertoire richness was assessed with RTK rarefaction, the Chao1 estimator, and Recon v2.1 estimates of unobserved clonotypes. Generation probabilities for all TCRbeta clonotypes obtained by the gDNA method from a handful of donors were computed using OLGA. TCRdb limited this immuneACCESS table to in-frame rearrangements with V and J called. A share of clones is missing; checked studies link under half to unresolved V genes, and the rest is unexplained. The V and J calls and clone size come from that table; D and trimming were worked out from the DNA. The sample data list 2.5 million or so clones, and over 85% of these were observed just once. Around 0.15% of the sample belongs to the ten largest clones.

The donors were healthy, HIV-negative adults with no recently reported acute infections or vaccinations. Every donor was a Caucasian adult living in Nashville, Tennessee, USA. Magnetic negative selection was used to enrich CD4+ T cells, after which naive cells were positively selected on CD45RA and the negative fraction became the memory subset. After blood collection by leukapheresis, PBMCs were isolated using Ficoll-Histopaque density gradient centrifugation and then cryopreserved in the vapor phase of liquid nitrogen. Analytical flow cytometry was used to check the purity and quantity of each magnetically sorted T cell population. Genomic DNA was isolated from each sorted fraction and quantified by UV absorbance on a Nanodrop 2000c. The data were obtained in a study of shared clonotypes between healthy human individuals (TCRdb year 2020). Study-wide context: The cohort included a few men and a couple of women between 18 and 49 years of age. For each donor, CD4 naive and CD4 memory were each run on three plates, CD8 naive on two plates, and CD8 memory on one plate. To estimate repertoire size and how much clonotypes are shared between individuals, the study performed deep sequencing of blood TCR repertoires from a handful of healthy adults. Different laboratories and diverse techniques were used to prepare libraries and sequence TCR repertoires, to increase sequencing depth and limit assay-specific biases. Between about 0.85 and 8.9 billion PBMCs per donor were obtained by leukapheresis.

Deletion took 2 bases off V and 7 bases off J, with a span of 8 bases between the germline ends. Inclusive of the bounding cysteine and phenylalanine, the CDR3 is 12 residues long. The CDR3 DNA has 36 bases and is translated from base 1. The germline V gene sets CDR1 to WSHSY and CDR2 to SAAADI. Beyond this particular receptor, the publication reports: Because the study included only a small number of donors, the genetic and exposure-history diversity represented was limited. Across four donors, about 5% of naive CD4, roughly 3.5% of naive CD8, 2% to 2.5% of memory CD4, and 0.4% of memory CD8 clonotypes were shared. Sampling was restricted to blood, and TCR repertoires in tissues likely differ from the TCR repertoires found in blood. Pairwise subsampling led to the expectation that sequencing depth would affect the degree of clonotype sharing among donors. Higher generation probabilities were observed for clonotypes shared by all four sorted-subset donors than for non-shared clonotypes. Larger estimated clonotype richness was generally found for naive subsets than for memory subsets. Incomplete sequencing was indicated by rarefaction of sorted-subset datasets, despite the large sequencing depth.

The TCR comes from a man younger than 30 in good health. The chain was built from TRBV10-2 and TRBJ1-2; TRBD1 might be the D gene, on 6 matching bases. The source material was naive CD4+ T cells sorted from blood. Per the publication, the cell subset or site label means: CD45RA+ positively selected. CDR3 reads: CASSETGTGYTF. The DNA sequence is as follows: TGCGCCAGCAGTGAGACAGGGACTGGCTACACCTTC.